This entry is about one T cell receptor (beta chain). The record originates from a study of CD8 T cells in ankylosing spondylitis. CDR3 size: 15 residues. V was cut by 1 base and J by 0 bases, with 6 bases left in between. Per germline, CDR1 LGHNT and CDR2 FRNRAP. It was by quantitative 5'-RACE with molecular barcodes that TCR beta libraries were made. Using its own MiXCR run on the 5' RACE reads, TCRdb lists one record per CDR3 protein. The sample carries some 130,000 distinct CDR3 sequences, 12% to 15% recorded once. Sequenced input: blood, either unsorted or a sorted T cell fraction (not recorded which). The TCR sequence derives from a female donor with ankylosing spondylitis or in good health (not recorded which). V and J are TRBV12-5 and TRBJ2-2; D unresolved. DNA of the CDR3: TGTGCTAGTGGTTTGGGGGAAACGAACACCGGGGAGCTGTTTTTT. Translation gives CASGLGETNTGELFF.